This entry is about one T cell receptor (beta chain). Some clones are missing from TCRdb's copy, which holds only in-frame ones; the method was immunoSEQ multiplex PCR. The table records approximately 150,000 clones, 80% to 90% of them present only once. This record belongs to a study of blood T cell repertoires in COVID-19. Study-level information: PBMCs, B-cell-depleted T cells, or T cells were the source of the cDNA or gDNA that made up the material.

V was cut by 1 base and J by 4 bases, with 13 bases left in between. This CDR3 contains 15 residues. Germline assignment: CDR1 SGHKS and CDR2 YYEKEE (reference sequence). The receptor was derived from a woman in her forties or fifties with acute or convalescent COVID-19. The J gene is TRBJ2-3, the V gene TRBV5-5; possibly TRBD1 for D (8 bases). The sequencing input was peripheral blood. The CDR3 protein is CASSLTGGAPDTQYF. The CDR3 region has the DNA TGTGCCAGCAGCTTGACAGGGGGGGCTCCAGATACGCAGTATTTT.